The present TCR beta chain was sequenced within a study of blood T cell repertoires in COVID-19. Study in general: Collection of acute and convalescent COVID-19 samples took place in the United States, Italy and Spain.

V shed 7 bases and J shed 7 bases, with 17 bases lying between them. The CDR3 length is 13 residues. Per the germline V gene, CDR1 is SQVTM and CDR2 is ANQGSEA. The assay was immunoSEQ multiplex PCR, and TCRdb's table has in-frame clones only and misses some. The data contain about 200,000 clones, about 90% of them singletons. Sequencing was done on a sample of peripheral blood. The clonotype originates from a man aged 18 to 30 with active or convalescent COVID-19. The rearrangement joins TRBV29-1 to TRBJ2-4; D unresolved. The CDR3 nucleotides are TGCAGCGCCGCCTCATCTACCGGTAACATTCAGTACTTC. Translation: CSAASSTGNIQYF. The full variable domain, its missing parts supplied by reference TRBV29-1 and TRBJ2-4, is SAVISQKPSRDICQRGTSLTIQCQVDSQVTMMFWYRQQPGQSLTLIATANQGSEATYESGFVIDKFPISRPNLTFSTLTVSNMSPEDSSIYLCSAASSTGNIQYFGAGTRLSVL.